This T cell receptor (beta chain) is drawn from a study of early T cells in non-severe SARS-CoV-2 infection. About the research overall: From unsorted whole blood, bulk RNA was sequenced, and the chains remained unpaired.

cDNA molecules, individually, were tagged with unique molecular identifiers. TCRdb redid the calling of the 5' RACE reads with MiXCR, one entry per CDR3 protein. The sample holds over 85,000 distinct CDR3 sequences; roughly 17% are singletons and the top ten take around 1.3%. This CDR3 comprises 12 residues. Per germline, CDR1 MDHEN and CDR2 SYDVKM. The V and J ends lost 2 bases and 2 bases respectively, with 4 bases between them. V gene TRBV28 combines with J gene TRBJ2-7; D remains ambiguous. Sequencing input: whole blood. The clonotype originates from an adult who was a healthcare worker with PCR-confirmed SARS-CoV-2 infection or an uninfected control (not recorded which). In nucleotides, the CDR3 is TGTGCCAGCAGTTTAATCACCTACGAGCAGTACTTC. Amino acid sequence: CASSLITYEQYF.